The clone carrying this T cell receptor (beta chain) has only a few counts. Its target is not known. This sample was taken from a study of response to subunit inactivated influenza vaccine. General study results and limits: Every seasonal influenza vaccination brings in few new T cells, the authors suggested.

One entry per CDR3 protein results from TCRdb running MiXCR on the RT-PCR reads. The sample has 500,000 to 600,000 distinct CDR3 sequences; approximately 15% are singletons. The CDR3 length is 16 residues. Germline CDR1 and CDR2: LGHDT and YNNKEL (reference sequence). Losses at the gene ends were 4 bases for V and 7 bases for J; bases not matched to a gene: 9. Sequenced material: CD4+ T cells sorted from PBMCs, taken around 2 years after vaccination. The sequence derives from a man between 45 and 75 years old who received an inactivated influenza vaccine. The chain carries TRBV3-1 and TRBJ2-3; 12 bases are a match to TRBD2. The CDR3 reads CASSPSASGGAYTQYF. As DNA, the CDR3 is TGTGCCAGCAGCCCCTCGGCTAGCGGGGGGGCGTATACGCAGTATTTT.